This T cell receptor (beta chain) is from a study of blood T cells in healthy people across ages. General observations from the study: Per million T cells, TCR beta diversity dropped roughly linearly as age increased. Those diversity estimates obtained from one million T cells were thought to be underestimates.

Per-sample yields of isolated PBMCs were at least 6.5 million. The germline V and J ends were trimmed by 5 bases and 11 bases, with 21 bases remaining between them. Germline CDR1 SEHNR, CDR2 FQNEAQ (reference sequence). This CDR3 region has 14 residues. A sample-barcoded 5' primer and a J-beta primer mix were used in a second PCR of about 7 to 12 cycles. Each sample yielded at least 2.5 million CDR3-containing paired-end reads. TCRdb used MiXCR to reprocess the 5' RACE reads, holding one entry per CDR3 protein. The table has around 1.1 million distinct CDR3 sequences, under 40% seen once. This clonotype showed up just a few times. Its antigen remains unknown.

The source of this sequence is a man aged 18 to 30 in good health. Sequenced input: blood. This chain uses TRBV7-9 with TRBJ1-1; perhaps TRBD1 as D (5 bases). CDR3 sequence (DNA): TGTGCCAGCAGCCAAGGCGGGACGGTGGTTGTTGCTTTCTTT. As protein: CASSQGGTVVVAFF.